This paragraph reports one T cell receptor beta chain. Its antigen is not identified. CDR1 and CDR2 from the germline V gene are MGHRA and YSYEKL. This CDR3 comprises 13 residues. The V end lost 1 base, the J end lost 8 bases, and 9 bases lay between the germline ends. Clones were read by immunoSEQ multiplex PCR, and TCRdb kept only the in-frame ones, dropping some. The table includes 3,000 to 3,500 clones, approximately 80% detected once. This sample stems from a study of high-grade serous ovarian cancer treatment subgroups. Tumor samples were obtained before definitive surgery or chemotherapy. Findings and caveats of the study: Same-patient tumor repertoires overlapped at about 0.095 to 0.85; different patients barely overlapped. TCR clonal relatedness correlated positively with neoantigen level. Only CDR3 was analyzed; CDR1 and CDR2 were not.

The specimen sequenced was tumor tissue. V is TRBV4-1 and J is TRBJ2-1; perhaps TRBD2 as D (5 bases). This TCR derives from a human donor with high-grade serous ovarian cancer. DNA for the CDR3: TGCGCCAGCAGCCAAGTCGGGAAGGATGAGCAGTTCTTC. It codes for CASSQVGKDEQFF.